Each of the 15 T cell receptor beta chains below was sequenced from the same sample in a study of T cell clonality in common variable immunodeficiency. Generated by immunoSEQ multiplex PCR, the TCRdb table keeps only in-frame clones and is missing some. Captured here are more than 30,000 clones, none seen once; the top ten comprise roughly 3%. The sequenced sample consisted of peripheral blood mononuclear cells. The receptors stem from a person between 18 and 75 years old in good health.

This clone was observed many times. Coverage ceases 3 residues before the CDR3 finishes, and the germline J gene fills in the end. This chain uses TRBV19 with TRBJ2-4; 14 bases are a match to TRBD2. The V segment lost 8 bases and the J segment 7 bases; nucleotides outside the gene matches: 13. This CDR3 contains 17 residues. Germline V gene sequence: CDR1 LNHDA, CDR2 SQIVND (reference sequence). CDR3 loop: CASEDWKTSGRANIQYF. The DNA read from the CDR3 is TGTGCCAGTGAAGACTGGAAGACTAGCGGGAGGGCTAACATT.

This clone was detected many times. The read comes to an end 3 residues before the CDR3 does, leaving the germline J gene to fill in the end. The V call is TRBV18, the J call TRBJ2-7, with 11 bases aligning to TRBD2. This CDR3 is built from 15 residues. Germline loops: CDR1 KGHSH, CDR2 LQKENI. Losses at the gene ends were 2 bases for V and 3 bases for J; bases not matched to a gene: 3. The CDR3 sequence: CASSPRTSGFYEQYF. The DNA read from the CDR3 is TGTGCCAGCTCACCAAGGACTAGCGGGTTCTACGAG.

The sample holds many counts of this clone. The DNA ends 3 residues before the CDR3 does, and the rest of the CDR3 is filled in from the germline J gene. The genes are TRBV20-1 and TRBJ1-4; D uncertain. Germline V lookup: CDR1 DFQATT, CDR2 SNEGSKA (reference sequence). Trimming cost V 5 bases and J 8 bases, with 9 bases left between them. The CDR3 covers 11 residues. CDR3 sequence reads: CSAPIGEKLFF. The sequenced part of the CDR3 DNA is TGCAGTGCTCCTATAGGGGAAAAA.

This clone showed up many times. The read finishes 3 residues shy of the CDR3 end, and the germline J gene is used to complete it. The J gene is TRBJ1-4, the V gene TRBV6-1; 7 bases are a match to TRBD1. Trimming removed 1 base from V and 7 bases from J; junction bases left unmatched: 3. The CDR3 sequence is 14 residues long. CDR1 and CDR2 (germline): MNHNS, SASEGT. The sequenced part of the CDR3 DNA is TGTGCCAGCAGTGAAGGACAGGGTTTTGAAAAA. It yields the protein CASSEGQGFEK. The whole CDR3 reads CASSEGQGFEKLFF.

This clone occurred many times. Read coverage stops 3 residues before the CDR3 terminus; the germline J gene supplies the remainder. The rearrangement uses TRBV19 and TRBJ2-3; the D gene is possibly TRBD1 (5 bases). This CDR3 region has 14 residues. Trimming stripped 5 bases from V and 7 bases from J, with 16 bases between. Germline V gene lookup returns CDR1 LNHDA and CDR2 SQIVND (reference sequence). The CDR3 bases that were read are TGTGCCAGTAGTCCCCAAAAGGGGCTGTATACG. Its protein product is CASSPQKGLYT. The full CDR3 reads CASSPQKGLYTQYF.

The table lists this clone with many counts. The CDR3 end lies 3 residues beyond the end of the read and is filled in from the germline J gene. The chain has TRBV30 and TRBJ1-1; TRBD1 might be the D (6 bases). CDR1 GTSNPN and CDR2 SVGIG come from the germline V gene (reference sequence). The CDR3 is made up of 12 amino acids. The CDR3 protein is CAFSLGTPKAFF. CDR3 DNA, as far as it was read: TGTGCCTTCTCCCTCGGGACACCGAAA.

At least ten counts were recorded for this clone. The DNA read from the CDR3 is TGCAGTGCTTCCGGGACTAGAACAGATACG. It codes for CSASGTRTDT. The whole CDR3 sequence reads CSASGTRTDTQYF. This rearrangement joins TRBV20-1 to TRBJ2-3; 8 nucleotides agree with TRBD2. The read ends 3 residues before the CDR3 terminus; that terminus is restored from the germline J gene. CDR3 length equals 13 residues. Per germline, CDR1 DFQATT and CDR2 SNEGSKA (reference sequence). V trimming: 5 bases; J trimming: 3 bases; junction bases outside the gene matches: 4.

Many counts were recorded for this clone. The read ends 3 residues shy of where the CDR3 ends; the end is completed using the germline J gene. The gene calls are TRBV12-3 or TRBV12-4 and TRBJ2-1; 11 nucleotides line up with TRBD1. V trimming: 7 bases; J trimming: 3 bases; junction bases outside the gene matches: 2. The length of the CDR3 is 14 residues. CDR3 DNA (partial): TGTGCCAGCACCGGGACAGGGGGCTACAATGAG. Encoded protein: CASTGTGGYNE. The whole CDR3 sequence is CASTGTGGYNEQFF.

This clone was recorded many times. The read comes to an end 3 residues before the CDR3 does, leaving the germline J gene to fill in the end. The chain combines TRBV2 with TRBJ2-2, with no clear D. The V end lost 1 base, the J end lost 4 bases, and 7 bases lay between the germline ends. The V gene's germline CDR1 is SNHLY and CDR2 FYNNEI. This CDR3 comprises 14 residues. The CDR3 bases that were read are TGTGCCAGCAGTGAAGTCCAAGGCACCGGGGAG. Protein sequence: CASSEVQGTGE. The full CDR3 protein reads CASSEVQGTGELFF.

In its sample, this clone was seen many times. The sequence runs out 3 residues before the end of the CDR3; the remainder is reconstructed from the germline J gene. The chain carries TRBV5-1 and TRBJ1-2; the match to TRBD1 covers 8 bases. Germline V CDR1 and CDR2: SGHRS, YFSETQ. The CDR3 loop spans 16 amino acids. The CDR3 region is CASSLELTGAGFGYTF. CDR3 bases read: TGCGCCAGCAGCTTGGAACTGACAGGGGCCGGGTTCGGC.

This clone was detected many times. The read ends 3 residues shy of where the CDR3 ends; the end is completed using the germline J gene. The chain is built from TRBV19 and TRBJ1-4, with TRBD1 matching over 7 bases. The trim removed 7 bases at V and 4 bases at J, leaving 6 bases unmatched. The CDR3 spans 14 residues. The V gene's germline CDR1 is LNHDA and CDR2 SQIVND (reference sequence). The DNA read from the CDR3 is TGTGCCAGTACGTTGACAGGGATTAATGAAAAA. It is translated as CASTLTGINEK. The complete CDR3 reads CASTLTGINEKLFF.

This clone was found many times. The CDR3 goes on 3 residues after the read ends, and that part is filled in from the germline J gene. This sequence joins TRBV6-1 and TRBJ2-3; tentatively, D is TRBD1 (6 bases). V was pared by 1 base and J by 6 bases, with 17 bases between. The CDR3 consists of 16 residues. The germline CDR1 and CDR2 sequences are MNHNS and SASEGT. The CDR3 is CASSEEGGRRLDTQYF. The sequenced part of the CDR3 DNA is TGTGCCAGCAGTGAAGAAGGGGGAAGAAGGTTGGATACG.

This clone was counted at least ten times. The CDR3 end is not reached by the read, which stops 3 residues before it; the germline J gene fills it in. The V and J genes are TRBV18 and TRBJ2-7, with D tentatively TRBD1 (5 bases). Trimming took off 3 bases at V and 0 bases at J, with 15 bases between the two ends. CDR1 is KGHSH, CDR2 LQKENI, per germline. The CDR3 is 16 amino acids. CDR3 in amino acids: CASSPGSGGHSYEQYF. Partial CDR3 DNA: TGTGCCAGCTCACCGGGGTCTGGCGGACACTCCTACGAG.

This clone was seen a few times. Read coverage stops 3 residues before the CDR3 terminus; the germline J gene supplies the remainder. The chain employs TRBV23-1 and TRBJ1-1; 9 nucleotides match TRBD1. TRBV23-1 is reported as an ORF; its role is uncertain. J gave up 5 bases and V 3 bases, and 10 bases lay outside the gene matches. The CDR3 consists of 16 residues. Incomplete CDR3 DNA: TGCGCCAGCAGTCACCCACGGGACAGGGCCGAAACTGAA. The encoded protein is CASSHPRDRAETE. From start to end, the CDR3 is CASSHPRDRAETEAFF.

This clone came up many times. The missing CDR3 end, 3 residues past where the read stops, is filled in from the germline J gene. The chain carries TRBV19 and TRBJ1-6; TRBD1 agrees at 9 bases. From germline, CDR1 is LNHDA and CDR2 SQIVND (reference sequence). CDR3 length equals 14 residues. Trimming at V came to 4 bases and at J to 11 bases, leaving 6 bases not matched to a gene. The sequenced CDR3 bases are TGTGCCAGTAGTACGACCGGGACAGGGCCACCC. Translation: CASSTTGTGPP. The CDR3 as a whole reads CASSTTGTGPPLHF. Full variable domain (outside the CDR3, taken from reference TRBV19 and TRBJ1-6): DGGITQSPKYLFRKEGQNVTLSCEQNLNHDAMYWYRQDPGQGLRLIYYSQIVNDFQKGDIAEGYSVSREKKESFPLTVTSAQKNPTAFYLCASSTTGTGPPLHFGNGTRLTVT.